The 8 T cell receptor beta chains listed next were all sequenced from one sample in a study of cytomegalovirus exposure and HLA in healthy donors. The PCR contained 60 Vbeta and 13 Jbeta primers. Produced via immunoSEQ multiplex PCR; TCRdb's table is partial and in-frame only. The sample includes under 200,000 clones, around three quarters of them seen just once. The specimen sequenced was PBMCs. The origin of the receptors is a woman aged 25 to 45 in good health and CMV-seropositive.

As to this clone: One end of the junction does not line up with germline, which may come from a read error. The chain recombines TRBV5-6 with TRBJ1-1, with 8 bases fitting TRBD1. The CDR3 sequence is 17 residues long. CDR1 SGHDT and CDR2 YYEEEE come from the germline V gene. This CDR3 reads CASSLETTGERNTEAFF. CDR3 nucleotide sequence: TGTGCCAGCAGTTTGGAGACGACAGGGGAAAGAAACACTGAAGCTTTCTTT.

This sequence joins TRBV28 and TRBJ2-7, with 9 bases that match TRBD1. Germline CDR1 reads MDHEN; CDR2 reads SYDVKM. This CDR3 is built from 14 residues. After removal of 5 bases from V and 3 bases from J, the junction contained 5 bases not matched to a gene. The CDR3 loop reads CASSTGTGSYEQYF. The CDR3 region has the DNA TGTGCCAGCAGTACCGGGACAGGGAGCTACGAGCAGTACTTC.

This chain joins TRBV12-5 and TRBJ1-1; D call uncertain. From germline, CDR1 is LGHNT and CDR2 FRNRAP. Trimming took 3 bases from V and 1 from J, leaving 9 bases between them. The CDR3 consists of 14 residues. DNA for the CDR3: TGTGCTAGTGGTTTTGAGGAGGAGAACACTGAAGCTTTCTTT. Protein product: CASGFEEENTEAFF.

This sequence joins TRBV5-6 and TRBJ1-1, with a possible D match to TRBD1 (5 bases). Germline CDR1 and CDR2: SGHDT and YYEEEE. This CDR3 is 14 amino acids long. V gave up 4 bases and J gave up 4 bases, with 14 bases separating them. Here the CDR3 reads CASSRRRGSTEAFF. The CDR3, as DNA: TGTGCCAGCAGCCGGCGGAGGGGTTCCACTGAAGCTTTCTTT.

The rearrangement joins TRBV5-1 to TRBJ2-2, with D possibly matching TRBD2 (5 bases). CDR3 length: 15 amino acids. Trimming removed 0 bases at V and 5 bases at J, with 11 bases between. Looked up from germline, CDR1 is SGHRS and CDR2 is YFSETQ. The CDR3 region has the DNA TGCGCCAGCAGCTTGGTACTTCGGGGAACCGGGGAGCTGTTTTTT. This gives the protein CASSLVLRGTGELFF.

The J gene is TRBJ2-1, the V gene TRBV5-4, with 7 bases lining up with TRBD1. From germline, CDR1 is SGHNT and CDR2 YYREEE (reference sequence). The CDR3 is 14 amino acids. The V gene end was trimmed by 3 bases and the J gene end by 7 bases; junction bases not matched to a gene: 7. CDR3 sequence reads: CASSSDRTSNEQFF. In DNA, the CDR3 is TGTGCCAGCAGCTCGGACAGGACTTCGAATGAGCAGTTCTTC. Full variable domain (remainder filled in from reference TRBV5-4 and TRBJ2-1): ETGVTQSPTHLIKTRGQQVTLRCSSQSGHNTVSWYQQALGQGPQFIFQYYREEENGRGNFPPRFSGLQFPNYSSELNVNALELDDSALYLCASSSDRTSNEQFFGPGTRLTVL.

The chain uses TRBV4-3 and TRBJ1-2; D gene ambiguous. V lost 0 bases and J lost 0, with 8 bases in between. The CDR3 totals 15 residues. The germline CDR1 and CDR2 sequences are LGHNA and YSLEER. The CDR3 sequence: CASSQDPRTNYGYTF. CDR3 bases: TGCGCCAGCAGCCAAGACCCCAGAACTAACTATGGCTACACCTTC.

This chain connects TRBV5-1 to TRBJ2-3; possibly TRBD1 for D (6 bases). Trimming took 2 bases from V and 3 from J, leaving 16 bases between them. This CDR3 spans 16 amino acids. Germline CDR1 is SGHRS and CDR2 is YFSETQ. CDR3 sequence (DNA): TGCGCCAGCAGCTTAAGTTCCAGGGGTAGGACAGATACGCAGTATTTT. Translating it yields CASSLSSRGRTDTQYF.